These 12 T cell receptor beta chains came from one sample sequenced in a study of T cells in Graves' hyperthyroidism and ophthalmopathy. The CDR3 regions of TCR beta were amplified from RNA transcripts. The TCR CDR3 was amplified in a first-round RT-PCR using the HTBI primer set. MiXCR, run by TCRdb on the multiplex PCR reads, gives a single entry per CDR3 protein. The sample carries just under 750,000 distinct CDR3 sequences, about 35% recorded once. Material for sequencing was blood. The receptors derive from a woman between 40 and 50 years old with Graves' hyperthyroidism.

The V and J genes are TRBV9 and TRBJ2-7; 8 positions match TRBD1. Germline loops: CDR1 SGDLS, CDR2 YYNGEE. The CDR3 consists of 16 residues. V trimming: 2 bases; J trimming: 2 bases; junction bases outside the gene matches: 9. CDR3: CASSVGTGTGPYEQYF. The CDR3 DNA is TGTGCCAGCAGCGTTGGCACCGGGACAGGACCCTACGAGCAGTACTTC.

V gene TRBV6-1 combines with J gene TRBJ1-6, with D tentatively TRBD1 (6 bases). There are 15 residues in the CDR3. Trimming pared 4 bases from V and 7 bases from J, leaving 14 bases between. The germline CDR1 and CDR2 sequences are MNHNS and SASEGT. This CDR3 is CASSAQQGWNSPLHF. The CDR3 bases are TGTGCCAGCAGTGCCCAGCAGGGGTGGAATTCACCCCTCCACTTT.

The sample holds a few counts of this clonotype. The chain combines TRBV6-8 with TRBJ1-5; maybe TRBD1 (6 bases). V shed 6 bases and J shed 12 bases, with 18 bases lying between them. This CDR3 has 13 residues. Germline V gene data show CDR1 as MNHGY and CDR2 as SAAAGT. In DNA form, the CDR3 reads TGTGCCAGCAGACCGCTCACAGGGCGTCACCAGCATTTT. Protein: CASRPLTGRHQHF.

This clonotype came up a few times. This chain links TRBV12-3 or TRBV12-4 with TRBJ2-7; 8 bases match TRBD2. The junction had 4 bases not matched to a gene; V was cut back by 2 bases and J by 4 bases. The CDR3 covers 14 residues. CDR3 region: CASSLTSGLYEQYF. For the CDR3, the DNA is TGTGCCAGCAGTTTAACTAGCGGTCTTTACGAGCAGTACTTC.

This clonotype has just a few counts. The chain joins TRBV27 to TRBJ2-7, with 7 positions matching TRBD1. Germline V lookup: CDR1 MNHEY, CDR2 SMNVEV (reference sequence). CDR3 length: 15 amino acids. J gave up 1 base and V 9 bases, and 12 bases lay outside the gene matches. CDR3 nucleotides: TGTGCCAGTAGTGACACAGGGGAAGGGTCCTACGAGCAGTACTTC. Translating it yields CASSDTGEGSYEQYF.

This clonotype was seen a few times. This CDR3 reads CASSLGANYEQYF. CDR3 DNA: TGTGCCAGCAGCCTAGGAGCTAACTACGAGCAGTACTTC. The V call is TRBV5-6, the J call TRBJ2-7; D remains unclear. This CDR3 is built from 13 residues. CDR1 is SGHDT and CDR2 is YYEEEE in the germline V gene. Trimming removed 4 bases from V and 3 bases from J, with 11 bases in between.

This clonotype was detected a few times. This chain joins TRBV12-3 or TRBV12-4 and TRBJ1-1, with D perhaps matching TRBD1 (5 bases). Trimming removed 4 bases from V and 11 bases from J, with 20 bases in between. This CDR3 region has 14 residues. This CDR3 is CASSWATLGGGAFF. CDR3 in DNA: TGTGCCAGCAGTTGGGCTACCCTCGGGGGTGGCGCTTTCTTT.

This clonotype was recorded a few times. J is TRBJ1-5 and V is TRBV4-1; TRBD1 agrees at 8 bases. The germline V gene has CDR1 MGHRA and CDR2 YSYEKL. CDR3 length equals 16 residues. With V trimmed by 1 base and J by 9 bases, 11 bases remained unmatched. The CDR3 DNA reads as TGCGCCAGCAGCCAAGCTTGGATAGGACAGGGTAGGCCCCAGCATTTT. Protein sequence: CASSQAWIGQGRPQHF.

Many counts were recorded for this clonotype. The V gene is TRBV7-2, the J gene TRBJ1-3, with D possibly TRBD1 on 5 matching bases. CDR1 and CDR2 from the germline V gene are SGHTA and FQGNSA. CDR3 length: 14 residues. The ends were cut back, 3 bases at V and 1 base at J, with 7 bases in the middle. CDR3 amino acids: CASSFQGSGNTIYF. The DNA for the CDR3 is TGTGCCAGCAGCTTTCAGGGATCTGGAAACACCATATATTTT.

This sequence joins TRBV6-6 and TRBJ2-2; D unclear. Germline V gene sequence: CDR1 MNHNY, CDR2 SVGAGI (reference sequence). The V gene lost 7 bases and the J gene lost 5 bases, with 11 bases spanning the gap. CDR3 length equals 13 residues. DNA for the CDR3: TGTGCCAGCATAAGGGATAGGACCGGGGAGCTGTTTTTT. Its translation: CASIRDRTGELFF.

At least ten counts were recorded for this clonotype. This rearrangement joins TRBV5-1 to TRBJ1-2, with a tentative D call TRBD1 (5 bases). Trimming removed 0 bases at V and 6 bases at J, with 12 bases between. Germline-derived CDR1 and CDR2 are SGHRS and YFSETQ. This CDR3 comprises 14 residues. This chain's CDR3 is CASSLVRDGNGYTF. The CDR3 bases are TGCGCCAGCAGCTTGGTCAGGGACGGGAATGGCTACACCTTC.

In regard to this clonotype: At one of its ends the junction is not consistent with the germline gene, which may arise from a read error. The chain uses TRBV7-2 and TRBJ1-2; a possible D gene is TRBD1 (5 bases). The CDR3 is made up of 16 amino acids. Germline CDR1 reads SGHTA; CDR2 reads FQGNSA. CDR3 sequence: CASSLARGTANYGYTF. Here the CDR3 DNA reads TGTGCCAGCAGCCTAGCCCGCGGGACCGCTAACTATGGCTACACCTTC.